A selection of T cell receptor beta chains follows, all from one sample in a study of T-cell reconstitution after alpha-beta-depleted transplantation in children. TCRdb re-called the PCR reads through MiXCR, storing one row per CDR3 protein. The table shows over 400,000 distinct CDR3 sequences, with 43% occurring only once. The starting material was PBMCs, obtained before TCRalphabeta/CD19-depleted stem cell transplant. These receptors were obtained from a girl aged 2-10 years with aplastic anemia, due to receive a stem cell transplant. The CDR3 runs from the conserved cysteine through the conserved F or W. Fields, in order: J gene, D gene, V gene, clone size, CDR3 protein, CDR3 DNA. The D gene is left open where the match is weak. Where a row states a size, it is once, few, many or the class of an expanded clone; other rows omit it.

TRBJ2-2	.	TRBV10-3	few	CAISESKGALQGGNTGELFF	TGTGCCATCAGTGAGTCGAAGGGGGCCCTACAGGGAGGAAACACCGGGGAGCTGTTTTTT
TRBJ2-1	TRBD2	TRBV7-6	.	CASSLEVAGGPSEQFF	TGTGCCAGCAGCTTAGAGGTGGCGGGAGGGCCGAGTGAGCAGTTCTTC
TRBJ2-7	TRBD2	TRBV5-5	few	CASSPGTSGVEQYF	TGTGCCAGCAGCCCTGGGACTAGCGGGGTCGAGCAGTACTTC
TRBJ1-5	.	TRBV12-3/TRBV12-4	.	CASSFGQNQPQHF	TGTGCCAGCAGTTTCGGACAAAATCAGCCCCAGCATTTT
TRBJ2-5	.	TRBV30	few	CAWRADVTQYF	TGTGCCTGGAGGGCCGATGTGACCCAGTACTTC
TRBJ1-1	.	TRBV5-4	.	CASRPRGNTEAFF	TGTGCCAGCAGGCCAAGGGGGAACACTGAAGCTTTCTTT
TRBJ2-3	TRBD2	TRBV20-1	few	CSATTPRESTDTQYF	TGCAGTGCTACGACCCCGCGGGAGAGCACAGATACGCAGTATTTT
TRBJ2-7	TRBD2	TRBV20-1	.	CSARSSGGGRASYEQYF	TGCAGTGCTAGAAGTAGTGGGGGCGGGAGGGCCTCCTACGAGCAGTACTTC
TRBJ2-3	.	TRBV20-1	once	CSARGGDTPPDTQYF	TGCAGTGCGCGAGGTGGGGACACCCCCCCAGATACGCAGTATTTT
TRBJ2-1	TRBD2	TRBV7-2	.	CASSREGYEQFF	TGTGCCAGCAGTCGGGAGGGATATGAGCAGTTCTTC
TRBJ2-1	.	TRBV15	.	CATSRVQPFRSSYNEQFF	TGTGCCACCAGCAGAGTCCAACCGTTCAGGAGCTCCTACAATGAGCAGTTCTTC
TRBJ2-5	TRBD2	TRBV3-1	.	CASTLLAGEGETQYF	TGTGCCAGCACCCTTTTAGCGGGAGAGGGAGAGACCCAGTACTTC
TRBJ2-2	TRBD2	TRBV5-1	.	CASRKAGDTGELFF	TGCGCCAGCAGAAAAGCGGGGGACACCGGGGAGCTGTTTTTT
TRBJ2-3	TRBD2	TRBV20-1	few	CSATSGGASTDTQYF	TGCAGTGCAACTAGCGGGGGGGCTAGCACAGATACGCAGTATTTT
TRBJ2-6	.	TRBV10-3	few	CAIGRVSGANVLTF	TGTGCCATCGGAAGGGTCTCTGGGGCCAACGTCCTGACTTTC
TRBJ2-7	TRBD2	TRBV14	.	CASSHIAGSPDEQYF	TGTGCCAGCAGCCACATAGCGGGTTCTCCTGACGAGCAGTACTTC
TRBJ1-5	TRBD1	TRBV13	few	CASRGDRVQPQHF	TGTGCCAGCCGAGGCGACAGGGTGCAGCCCCAGCATTTT
TRBJ1-1	.	TRBV5-1	many	CASSLAPTLNTEAFF	TGCGCCAGCAGCTTGGCCCCGACCTTGAACACTGAAGCTTTCTTT
TRBJ2-6	TRBD1	TRBV12-3/TRBV12-4	few	CASRQSAGGSSGANVLTF	TGTGCCAGCAGGCAGTCGGCAGGGGGCAGCTCTGGGGCCAACGTCCTGACTTTC
TRBJ2-1	.	TRBV30	.	CAWNPDPYNEQFF	TGTGCCTGGAACCCGGACCCTTACAATGAGCAGTTCTTC
TRBJ2-1	.	TRBV12-3/TRBV12-4	many	CASSLRRGNEQFF	TGTGCCAGCAGTTTACGGAGGGGCAATGAGCAGTTCTTC
TRBJ1-6	.	TRBV20-1	many	CSASSTLDSPLHF	TGCAGTGCTAGCTCCACACTCGACTCACCCCTCCACTTT
TRBJ2-5	TRBD2	TRBV4-2	.	CASSQEVAGGKETQYF	TGTGCCAGCAGCCAAGAGGTAGCGGGAGGGAAAGAGACCCAGTACTTC
TRBJ1-2	.	TRBV5-8	once	CASSLDDYGYTF	TGTGCCAGCAGCTTGGACGACTATGGCTACACCTTC
TRBJ2-5	.	TRBV7-7	.	CASSLMVGAPQETQYF	TGTGCCAGCAGCTTAATGGTGGGAGCCCCACAAGAGACCCAGTACTTC
TRBJ2-2	TRBD2	TRBV5-1	few	CASSLRLASNTGELFF	TGCGCCAGCAGCCTCAGACTAGCGTCGAACACCGGGGAGCTGTTTTTT
TRBJ2-3	.	TRBV5-6	.	CASSSTPTGVKQYF	TGTGCCAGCAGCTCGACCCCTACAGGTGTAAAGCAGTATTTT
TRBJ2-3	.	TRBV4-1	.	CASSQDHDTQYF	TGCGCCAGCAGCCAAGATCACGATACGCAGTATTTT
TRBJ2-1	TRBD1	TRBV18	.	CASSGQGAYNEQFF	TGTGCCAGCAGTGGACAGGGGGCGTACAATGAGCAGTTCTTC
TRBJ1-5	.	TRBV6-1	.	CASSPQWDQPQHF	TGTGCCAGCAGTCCTCAGTGGGATCAGCCCCAGCATTTT
TRBJ2-3	.	TRBV20-1	.	CSAPSVRGASTDTQYF	TGCAGTGCCCCATCCGTGAGAGGGGCCTCCACAGATACGCAGTATTTT
TRBJ1-5	.	TRBV20-1	few	CSARGPTKQHF	TGCAGTGCTAGGGGACCGACAAAGCAGCATTTT
TRBJ2-5	TRBD2	TRBV7-7	.	CASSLSPLGGGETQYF	TGTGCCAGCAGCTTATCCCCCCTCGGGGGGGGTGAGACCCAGTACTTC
TRBJ2-2	.	TRBV3-1	.	CASSSLWGTPTGELFF	TGTGCCAGCAGCTCCCTTTGGGGGACACCCACCGGGGAGCTGTTTTTT
TRBJ1-4	.	TRBV29-1	.	CSVVAPNQPGLLFF	TGCAGCGTCGTGGCCCCAAACCAGCCGGGACTGCTGTTTTTT
TRBJ2-7	.	TRBV20-1	many	CSGRADDEQYF	TGCAGTGGGAGGGCCGACGACGAGCAGTACTTC
TRBJ2-2	.	TRBV20-1	.	CSAREGTYTGELFF	TGCAGTGCTAGAGAAGGCACTTACACCGGGGAGCTGTTTTTT
TRBJ2-5	TRBD1	TRBV4-1	few	CASSRITGTGGLPQETQYF	TGCGCCAGCAGCCGTATCACCGGGACAGGGGGACTACCCCAAGAGACCCAGTACTTC
TRBJ2-4	.	TRBV6-2/TRBV6-3	few	CASSYSLPSIQYF	TGTGCCAGCAGTTACTCTCTCCCCTCTATTCAGTACTTC
TRBJ1-1	.	TRBV20-1	.	CSARDRDDSALEAFF	TGCAGTGCTAGAGATCGGGACGACTCGGCCCTTGAAGCTTTCTTT
TRBJ2-7	TRBD1	TRBV4-3	.	CASSQGQGNSYEQYF	TGCGCCAGCAGCCAAGGACAGGGGAACTCCTACGAGCAGTACTTC
TRBJ2-4	TRBD1	TRBV5-4	.	CASSLEGQELAKNIQYF	TGTGCCAGCAGCTTGGAGGGACAGGAGTTAGCCAAAAACATTCAGTACTTC
TRBJ1-5	.	TRBV19	.	CATSDTSNQPQHF	TGTGCCACTTCGGACACCTCTAATCAGCCCCAGCATTTT
TRBJ1-4	.	TRBV5-1	few	CASSHQGSNEKLFF	TGCGCCAGCAGCCACCAAGGCTCTAATGAAAAACTGTTTTTT
TRBJ2-7	TRBD1	TRBV4-1	few	CASSFRDRSNYEQYF	TGCGCCAGCAGCTTCCGGGACAGAAGTAACTACGAGCAGTACTTC
TRBJ2-7	TRBD1	TRBV7-6	.	CASSLNPGQGAQEQYF	TGTGCCAGCAGCCTTAATCCGGGACAGGGGGCGCAAGAGCAGTACTTC
TRBJ2-7	TRBD1	TRBV19	.	CASSMGTDYEQYF	TGTGCCAGTAGTATGGGGACAGACTACGAGCAGTACTTC
TRBJ2-1	TRBD2	TRBV7-8	.	CASSFTSGYNEQFF	TGTGCCAGCAGTTTTACTAGCGGATACAATGAGCAGTTCTTC
TRBJ2-1	TRBD2	TRBV30	.	CSWSVHGGAYNEQFF	TGTTCCTGGAGTGTACACGGGGGGGCTTACAATGAGCAGTTCTTC
TRBJ2-3	.	TRBV14	few	CASSQDHPDTQYF	TGTGCCAGCAGCCAAGATCACCCAGATACGCAGTATTTT
TRBJ2-3	TRBD2	TRBV7-9	.	CASSYSGRVADTQYF	TGTGCCAGCAGCTATAGCGGGAGGGTAGCAGATACGCAGTATTTT
TRBJ2-7	.	TRBV21-1	.	CASSKKETGGRQRSYEQYF	TGTGCCAGCAGCAAAAAGGAGACAGGGGGCCGGCAGCGCTCCTACGAGCAGTACTTC
TRBJ2-7	TRBD2	TRBV12-3/TRBV12-4	.	CASSLNSGGGEQYF	TGTGCCAGCAGTTTAAACTCCGGGGGGGGCGAGCAGTACTTC
TRBJ2-7	.	TRBV10-1	.	CASSDSTGLPVVDEQYF	TGCGCCAGCAGCGATTCAACGGGACTCCCAGTCGTCGACGAGCAGTACTTC
TRBJ1-2	.	TRBV7-8	.	CASSFDLLVDGYTF	TGTGCCAGCAGCTTCGACCTCCTGGTGGATGGCTACACCTTC